This is a list of T cell receptor beta chains from one sample in a study of blood T cell repertoires in COVID-19. Method: immunoSEQ multiplex PCR; TCRdb's copy keeps in-frame clones and lacks some. This sample has about 190,000 clones, with 84% found just once. The sample comprised PBMCs or T cells enriched from blood (not recorded which). Receptors originate from a woman aged 25 to 45 who had recovered from COVID-19. Each CDR3 is given with its conserved first and last residue. The D gene is left open where the match is weak. A clone size is listed for some rows: how often the clone was seen (once, few, many), or a class if it is expanded.

j_call: TRBJ1-1
d_call: NA
clone_size: NA
v_call: TRBV10-3
cdr3_aa: CAISDPTVLNTEAFF
cdr3_nt: TGTGCCATCAGTGATCCGACAGTCCTGAACACTGAAGCTTTCTTT

j_call: TRBJ1-1
d_call: NA
clone_size: NA
v_call: TRBV2
cdr3_aa: CASSVTDMNTEAFF
cdr3_nt: TGTGCCAGCAGCGTGACAGACATGAACACTGAAGCTTTCTTT

j_call: TRBJ2-1
d_call: TRBD2
clone_size: NA
v_call: TRBV6-1
cdr3_aa: CASSEDSGLDEQFF
cdr3_nt: TGTGCCAGCAGTGAAGACTCGGGACTAGATGAGCAGTTCTTC

j_call: TRBJ1-2
d_call: NA
clone_size: NA
v_call: TRBV4-1
cdr3_aa: CASSSGANYGYTF
cdr3_nt: TGCGCCAGCAGCTCAGGGGCTAACTATGGCTACACCTTC

j_call: TRBJ2-7
d_call: TRBD2
clone_size: once
v_call: TRBV5-6
cdr3_aa: CASSITGTSGRTPYEQYF
cdr3_nt: TGTGCCAGCAGCATCACCGGGACTAGCGGGAGAACCCCCTACGAGCAGTACTTC

j_call: TRBJ2-1
d_call: TRBD2
clone_size: many
v_call: TRBV28
cdr3_aa: CASSLGGLGLNEQFF
cdr3_nt: TGTGCCAGCAGTTTGGGAGGACTAGGGCTCAATGAGCAGTTCTTC

j_call: TRBJ1-1
d_call: TRBD1
clone_size: NA
v_call: TRBV5-6
cdr3_aa: CASSLIATGGMNTEAFF
cdr3_nt: TGTGCCAGCAGCTTGATCGCGACAGGGGGAATGAACACTGAAGCTTTCTTT

j_call: TRBJ2-1
d_call: NA
clone_size: NA
v_call: TRBV4-1
cdr3_aa: CASSHLSGDLAPHEQFF
cdr3_nt: TGCGCCAGCAGCCATCTATCTGGGGACTTAGCGCCCCATGAGCAGTTCTTC

j_call: TRBJ1-4
d_call: TRBD1
clone_size: NA
v_call: TRBV5-1
cdr3_aa: CASSPTGEALNEKLFF
cdr3_nt: TGCGCCAGCAGCCCCACAGGGGAGGCCCTTAATGAAAAACTGTTTTTT

j_call: TRBJ1-2
d_call: NA
clone_size: NA
v_call: TRBV19
cdr3_aa: CASSSIYGYTF
cdr3_nt: TGTGCCAGTAGTTCCATCTATGGCTACACCTTC

j_call: TRBJ1-4
d_call: NA
clone_size: NA
v_call: TRBV5-1
cdr3_aa: CASRLTGGSNEKLFF
cdr3_nt: TGCGCCAGCAGACTTACAGGTGGATCTAATGAAAAACTGTTTTTT

j_call: TRBJ1-1
d_call: TRBD1
clone_size: NA
v_call: TRBV5-4
cdr3_aa: CASSLPTGGRTEAFF
cdr3_nt: TGTGCCAGCAGCTTGCCGACAGGGGGCAGGACTGAAGCTTTCTTT

j_call: TRBJ1-2
d_call: NA
clone_size: NA
v_call: TRBV30
cdr3_aa: CAWTPSGTHGYTF
cdr3_nt: TGTGCCTGGACTCCATCCGGGACTCATGGCTACACCTTC

j_call: TRBJ1-1
d_call: NA
clone_size: NA
v_call: TRBV7-8
cdr3_aa: CASSPGQNTEAFF
cdr3_nt: TGTGCCAGCAGCCCCGGACAGAACACTGAAGCTTTCTTT

j_call: TRBJ2-5
d_call: TRBD1
clone_size: once
v_call: TRBV14
cdr3_aa: CASSRWDRGGETQYF
cdr3_nt: TGTGCCAGCAGCCGCTGGGACAGGGGTGGAGAGACCCAGTACTTC

j_call: TRBJ2-1
d_call: TRBD2
clone_size: once
v_call: TRBV7-2
cdr3_aa: CASSPVRLAGAGEQFF
cdr3_nt: TGTGCCAGCAGTCCCGTTCGCCTAGCGGGGGCCGGTGAGCAGTTCTTC

j_call: TRBJ2-7
d_call: TRBD1
clone_size: few
v_call: TRBV19
cdr3_aa: CASRGQGYEQYF
cdr3_nt: TGTGCCAGTCGGGGACAGGGGTACGAGCAGTACTTC

j_call: TRBJ1-2
d_call: NA
clone_size: NA
v_call: TRBV5-4
cdr3_aa: CASSTRGRGYGYTF
cdr3_nt: TGTGCCAGCAGCACCAGGGGAAGAGGCTATGGCTACACCTTC

j_call: TRBJ1-4
d_call: TRBD1
clone_size: few
v_call: TRBV28
cdr3_aa: CASIKTGASEKLFF
cdr3_nt: TGTGCCAGCATTAAGACAGGGGCGAGTGAAAAACTGTTTTTT

j_call: TRBJ1-5
d_call: NA
clone_size: once
v_call: TRBV11-2
cdr3_aa: CASSSSGNNQPQHF
cdr3_nt: TGTGCCAGCAGCTCTTCAGGGAACAATCAGCCCCAGCATTTT

j_call: TRBJ2-1
d_call: NA
clone_size: NA
v_call: TRBV7-3
cdr3_aa: CASSAHQLRDYNEQFF
cdr3_nt: TGTGCCAGCAGCGCCCACCAACTCCGGGACTACAATGAGCAGTTCTTC

j_call: TRBJ1-1
d_call: NA
clone_size: NA
v_call: TRBV5-4
cdr3_aa: CASSLVGGLGTEAFF
cdr3_nt: TGTGCCAGCAGCTTGGTGGGAGGTTTAGGCACTGAAGCTTTCTTT

j_call: TRBJ1-1
d_call: NA
clone_size: NA
v_call: TRBV29-1
cdr3_aa: CSVRGTGTEAFF
cdr3_nt: TGCAGCGTTAGGGGGACGGGAACTGAAGCTTTCTTT

j_call: TRBJ2-5
d_call: TRBD1
clone_size: NA
v_call: TRBV27
cdr3_aa: CASSTLTGTGMQETQYF
cdr3_nt: TGTGCCAGCAGTACCCTCACCGGGACAGGGATGCAAGAGACCCAGTACTTC

j_call: TRBJ2-1
d_call: NA
clone_size: once
v_call: TRBV19
cdr3_aa: CASSTRLARSSYNEQFF
cdr3_nt: TGTGCCAGTAGTACCCGACTGGCTAGAAGCTCCTACAATGAGCAGTTCTTC

j_call: TRBJ2-1
d_call: TRBD1
clone_size: few
v_call: TRBV11-2
cdr3_aa: CASSPSQGASYNEQFF
cdr3_nt: TGTGCCAGCAGCCCATCCCAGGGGGCCTCCTACAATGAGCAGTTCTTC

j_call: TRBJ1-3
d_call: NA
clone_size: NA
v_call: TRBV11-2
cdr3_aa: CASSPKDSKGNTIYF
cdr3_nt: TGTGCCAGCAGCCCTAAAGACTCCAAGGGAAACACCATATATTTT

j_call: TRBJ2-1
d_call: TRBD2
clone_size: NA
v_call: TRBV18
cdr3_aa: CASSRGGSGNEQFF
cdr3_nt: TGTGCCAGCTCACGTGGCGGGAGCGGCAATGAGCAGTTCTTC

j_call: TRBJ2-7
d_call: TRBD2
clone_size: NA
v_call: TRBV27
cdr3_aa: CASSLSGGFEQYF
cdr3_nt: TGTGCCAGCAGTTTATCGGGAGGGTTCGAGCAGTACTTC

j_call: TRBJ1-5
d_call: TRBD1
clone_size: NA
v_call: TRBV19
cdr3_aa: CASSIDRGDNQPQHF
cdr3_nt: TGTGCCAGTAGTATCGACAGGGGTGACAATCAGCCCCAGCATTTT

j_call: TRBJ1-4
d_call: NA
clone_size: NA
v_call: TRBV19
cdr3_aa: CASSFEVGEKLFF
cdr3_nt: TGTGCCAGTAGTTTCGAGGTTGGGGAAAAACTGTTTTTT

j_call: TRBJ1-2
d_call: NA
clone_size: NA
v_call: TRBV28
cdr3_aa: CASSLPRTRFFLNYGYTF
cdr3_nt: TGTGCCAGCAGTTTACCCCGGACTCGTTTCTTTCTGAACTATGGCTACACCTTC

j_call: TRBJ1-1
d_call: NA
clone_size: few
v_call: TRBV9
cdr3_aa: CASSVATGPWAEAFF
cdr3_nt: TGTGCCAGCAGCGTAGCGACAGGTCCCTGGGCTGAAGCTTTCTTT

j_call: TRBJ2-7
d_call: TRBD1
clone_size: NA
v_call: TRBV18
cdr3_aa: CASSPPGQPRYEQYF
cdr3_nt: TGTGCCAGCTCCCCCCCGGGACAGCCGCGCTACGAGCAGTACTTC

j_call: TRBJ2-5
d_call: TRBD1
clone_size: NA
v_call: TRBV2
cdr3_aa: CASSEYRGETQYF
cdr3_nt: TGTGCCAGCAGTGAATACAGGGGAGAGACCCAGTACTTC

j_call: TRBJ2-2
d_call: TRBD1
clone_size: NA
v_call: TRBV18
cdr3_aa: CASSPRSGDRAVGELFF
cdr3_nt: TGTGCCAGCTCACCAAGGTCCGGAGACAGGGCTGTCGGGGAGCTGTTTTTT

j_call: TRBJ2-1
d_call: TRBD2
clone_size: NA
v_call: TRBV11-2
cdr3_aa: CASSPHSGRAWYNEQFF
cdr3_nt: TGTGCCAGCAGCCCCCACAGCGGGAGGGCTTGGTACAATGAGCAGTTCTTC

j_call: TRBJ1-4
d_call: TRBD1
clone_size: NA
v_call: TRBV11-2
cdr3_aa: CASSNGQGVEKLFF
cdr3_nt: TGTGCCAGCAGCAATGGACAGGGGGTGGAAAAACTGTTTTTT

j_call: TRBJ1-2
d_call: TRBD1
clone_size: NA
v_call: TRBV29-1
cdr3_aa: CSVDRRNIRGRRENYGYTF
cdr3_nt: TGCAGCGTTGATAGAAGGAACATAAGGGGGCGAAGGGAGAACTATGGCTACACCTTC

j_call: TRBJ2-3
d_call: TRBD2
clone_size: once
v_call: TRBV29-1
cdr3_aa: CSVRTSVITDTQYF
cdr3_nt: TGCAGCGTAAGGACTAGCGTCATCACAGATACGCAGTATTTT

j_call: TRBJ1-4
d_call: NA
clone_size: once
v_call: TRBV12-3/TRBV12-4
cdr3_aa: CASSLTGEKLFF
cdr3_nt: TGTGCCAGCAGTCTAACAGGTGAAAAACTGTTTTTT

j_call: TRBJ2-5
d_call: NA
clone_size: NA
v_call: TRBV19
cdr3_aa: CASTSSGFGTQYF
cdr3_nt: TGTGCCAGTACCTCAAGCGGGTTTGGGACCCAGTACTTC

j_call: TRBJ1-3
d_call: TRBD1
clone_size: NA
v_call: TRBV7-9
cdr3_aa: CASIAGGGGNTIYF
cdr3_nt: TGTGCCAGCATCGCAGGGGGTGGTGGAAACACCATATATTTT

j_call: TRBJ2-1
d_call: TRBD1
clone_size: NA
v_call: TRBV2
cdr3_aa: CASSPDRGPYNEQFF
cdr3_nt: TGTGCCAGCAGTCCCGACAGGGGCCCCTACAATGAGCAGTTCTTC

j_call: TRBJ1-2
d_call: NA
clone_size: NA
v_call: TRBV5-6
cdr3_aa: CASSLINVRDYGYTF
cdr3_nt: TGTGCCAGCAGCTTGATTAACGTGAGGGACTATGGCTACACCTTC